One sample yielded the 2 T cell receptor beta chains listed below, sequenced in a study of shared clonotypes between healthy human individuals. TCRdb's copy holds only in-frame clones and misses some; the assay was immunoSEQ multiplex PCR. The profile shows hundreds of thousands of clones, approximately 96% of them singletons. Naive CD8 cells were CD45RO-negative, positively selected for CCR7, excluding terminally differentiated effector memory CD45RA+ cells. The specimen sequenced was naive CD8+ T cells sorted from blood. These receptors came from a woman under 40 in good health.

V and J are TRBV2 and TRBJ2-5; perhaps TRBD2 as D (6 bases). CDR3 length: 13 amino acids. Germline CDR1 SNHLY, CDR2 FYNNEI. Trimming shortened V by 5 bases and J by 2 bases, and 9 bases separated the two germline ends. This CDR3 reads CASSKGLQETQYF. CDR3 nucleotide sequence: TGTGCCAGCAGTAAGGGACTTCAAGAGACCCAGTACTTC. The full variable domain, its missing parts supplied by reference TRBV2 and TRBJ2-5, is EPEVTQTPSHQVTQMGQEVILRCVPISNHLYFYWYRQILGQKVEFLVSFYNNEISEKSEIFDDQFSVERPDGSNFTLKIRSTKLEDSAMYFCASSKGLQETQYFGPGTRLLVL.

V and J are TRBV6-1 and TRBJ2-7; 10 nucleotides agree with TRBD2. Looked up from germline, CDR1 is MNHNS and CDR2 is SASEGT. The CDR3 is made up of 15 amino acids. V lost 2 bases and J lost 2; bases outside the gene matches: 3. The CDR3 loop reads CASSEWTSGPYEQYF. The CDR3 DNA reads TGTGCCAGCAGTGAATGGACTAGCGGCCCCTACGAGCAGTACTTC.